The 18 T cell receptor beta chains presented below share a single source sample, sequenced in a study of cytomegalovirus exposure and HLA in healthy donors. PCR was performed using 60 Vbeta and 13 Jbeta primers. The table came from immunoSEQ multiplex PCR; TCRdb's copy has only in-frame clones and leaves some out. The data contain 90,000 to 140,000 clones, roughly 80% of them singletons. The specimen was PBMCs. These TCRs come from a man younger than 40 in good health and CMV-seropositive.

This clone was recorded once. The CDR3: CASSSLAGARSTDTQYF. The CDR3 DNA is TGTGCCAGCAGTTCTTTAGCGGGGGCCAGATCCACAGATACGCAGTATTTT. The V and J genes are TRBV27 and TRBJ2-3; 9 bases are shared with TRBD2. The CDR3 contains 17 residues. The V and J ends lost 4 bases and 2 bases, in that order; junction bases with no gene match: 10. Germline V gene data show CDR1 as MNHEY and CDR2 as SMNVEV (reference sequence).

The CDR3 sequence is CSADSPNTGELFF. In DNA form, the CDR3 reads TGCAGCGCCGACAGCCCGAACACCGGGGAGCTGTTTTTT. The V gene is TRBV29-1, the J gene TRBJ2-2, with a weak D call TRBD1 (5 bases). The CDR3 contains 13 residues. Germline V gene data show CDR1 as SQVTM and CDR2 as ANQGSEA. The V end was cut by 7 bases, the J end by 0 bases, with 9 bases between.

This clone came up once. The chain is built from TRBV9 and TRBJ1-3; TRBD1 matches at 7 bases. Trimming took 0 bases from V and 7 from J; bases not matched to a gene: 7. The CDR3 runs 15 residues. Per germline, CDR1 SGDLS and CDR2 YYNGEE. Here the CDR3 DNA reads TGTGCCAGCAGCGTAGGACAGGGAGTCGGGAACACCATATATTTT. Amino acid sequence: CASSVGQGVGNTIYF.

This clone has just one count. Its ends do not fully match the called genes, so a read error is possible. This sequence joins TRBV7-9 and TRBJ2-3, with 10 bases aligning to TRBD1. This CDR3 contains 15 residues. Germline V gene lookup returns CDR1 SEHNR and CDR2 FQNEAQ (reference sequence). The CDR3 sequence is CASSLDRGLEDTQYF. The CDR3 bases are TGTGCCAGCAGTTTAGACAGGGGGCTTGAAGATACGCAGTATTTT.

The V call is TRBV2, the J call TRBJ2-7; D possibly corresponds to TRBD2 (5 bases). The germline V gene has CDR1 SNHLY and CDR2 FYNNEI. The CDR3 is 12 amino acids. V dropped 2 bases and J dropped 9 bases, with 11 bases sitting between them. CDR3 sequence: CASSEPYSGQYF. The CDR3 DNA follows: TGTGCCAGCAGTGAACCCTACAGCGGGCAGTACTTC.

The chain uses TRBV5-1 and TRBJ1-2; TRBD1 agrees at 10 bases. The V segment lost 4 bases and the J segment 5 bases; nucleotides outside the gene matches: 8. This CDR3 has 15 residues. Germline V CDR1 and CDR2: SGHRS, YFSETQ. CDR3 nucleotides: TGCGCCAGCAGCGATAGGGACAGGGGATCGTATGGCTACACCTTC. This codes for CASSDRDRGSYGYTF.

This clone was recorded a few times. The chain joins TRBV6-5 to TRBJ1-3; D perhaps matches TRBD1 (6 bases). V shed 6 bases and J shed 8 bases, with 14 bases lying between them. Germline V gene lookup returns CDR1 MNHEY and CDR2 SVGAGI. This CDR3 has 13 residues. Written as DNA, the CDR3 is TGTGCCAGCAGGAACAGGGATCGGCACACCATATATTTT. It yields the protein CASRNRDRHTIYF.

The chain joins TRBV14 to TRBJ2-7; weak D call: TRBD2 (6 bases). Germline V CDR1 and CDR2: SGHDN, FVKESK. V lost 4 bases, J lost 4 bases, and 17 bases lay in between. The CDR3 length is 15 residues. CDR3 DNA: TGTGCCAGCAGCCCCAAATCGGGACTCCGGTACGAGCAGTACTTC. This gives the protein CASSPKSGLRYEQYF.

The V and J genes are TRBV4-1 and TRBJ2-7; maybe TRBD1 (5 bases). The germline V gene encodes CDR1 MGHRA and CDR2 YSYEKL. The CDR3 runs to 12 residues. Trimming removed 3 bases at V and 5 bases at J, with 8 bases between. The CDR3 loop reads CASSQSRDEQYF. The CDR3 DNA reads TGCGCCAGCAGCCAGTCCAGGGACGAGCAGTACTTC.

The chain links TRBV6-1 to TRBJ1-2, with TRBD1 matching over 7 bases. The CDR3 has 15 residues. V was clipped by 6 bases and J by 0 bases; unmatched bases: 7. Germline V lookup: CDR1 MNHNS, CDR2 SASEGT. The CDR3 bases are TGTGCCAGCAGCGGGACAGTTCCCCCTAACTATGGCTACACCTTC. It codes for CASSGTVPPNYGYTF.

The CDR3 sequence: CASSEAATFKTQYF. The CDR3 DNA reads TGTGCCAGCAGTGAAGCCGCGACTTTCAAGACCCAGTACTTC. J is TRBJ2-5 and V is TRBV2; D gene ambiguous. V was clipped by 0 bases and J by 6 bases, with 11 bases between them. The CDR3 totals 14 residues. Germline CDR1 and CDR2: SNHLY and FYNNEI.

This chain connects TRBV12-5 to TRBJ2-5; 8 bases agree with TRBD1. The DNA end lines up better with TRBJ2-7; the J call may be wrong. Germline V CDR1 and CDR2: LGHNT, FRNRAP. CDR3 size: 17 residues. The CDR3 DNA reads as TGTGCTAGTGGTTTGGGGGGGGCAGGGGGCAATGGTCACGAGCAGTACTTC. It specifies CASGLGGAGGNGHEQYF.

This clone was counted between two and nine times. J is TRBJ1-3 and V is TRBV27; 7 bases agree with TRBD1. The V gene end was trimmed by 6 bases and the J gene end by 0 bases; junction bases not matched to a gene: 5. CDR3 length: 15 amino acids. CDR1 is MNHEY, CDR2 SMNVEV, per germline (reference sequence). The CDR3 protein is CASRRQGLSGNTIYF. In DNA, the CDR3 is TGTGCCAGCAGACGACAGGGCCTCTCTGGAAACACCATATATTTT.

This clone was found once. The CDR3 sequence: CASSYGQGFSPLHF. The CDR3 DNA reads TGCGCCAGCAGCTACGGACAGGGATTCTCACCCCTCCACTTT. V usage is TRBV5-1 and J usage is TRBJ1-6; 8 positions match TRBD1. CDR1 is SGHRS, CDR2 YFSETQ, per germline. CDR3 size: 14 residues. The V and J ends lost 3 bases and 10 bases, in that order; junction bases with no gene match: 6. Combining the CDR3 with reference TRBV5-1 and TRBJ1-6 gives the whole variable domain KAGVTQTPRYLIKTRGQQVTLSCSPISGHRSVSWYQQTPGQGLQFLFEYFSETQRNKGNFPGRFSGRQFSNSRSEMNVSTLELGDSALYLCASSYGQGFSPLHFGNGTRLTVT.

The CDR3 loop is CASSDRTGNYEQYF. The CDR3 nucleotides read TGTGCCAGCAGTGACAGGACAGGGAACTACGAGCAGTACTTC. This rearrangement joins TRBV2 to TRBJ2-5, with 8 bases matching TRBD1. The tail of the sequence fits TRBJ2-7 better, so the J call may be wrong. Germline V gene sequence: CDR1 SNHLY, CDR2 FYNNEI. The CDR3 contains 14 residues.

This chain links TRBV5-6 with TRBJ1-2; TRBD1 aligns across 10 bases. V was pared by 4 bases and J by 8 bases, with 5 bases of the junction left unmatched. Germline loops: CDR1 SGHDT, CDR2 YYEEEE. The CDR3 covers 13 residues. The CDR3 sequence: CASSRDRGHGYTF. The CDR3 coding sequence is TGTGCCAGCAGCCGGGACAGGGGACACGGCTACACCTTC.

The chain recombines TRBV29-1 with TRBJ2-7, with a weak D call TRBD2 (6 bases). Germline lookup yields CDR1 SQVTM and CDR2 ANQGSEA. This CDR3 comprises 15 residues. The V end lost 1 base, the J end lost 0 bases, and 13 bases lay between the germline ends. CDR3 region: CSVEARDGYSYEQYF. The CDR3, as DNA: TGCAGCGTTGAAGCGCGGGACGGATACTCCTACGAGCAGTACTTC.

J is TRBJ2-1 and V is TRBV2, with TRBD1 identical over 10 bases. With V trimmed by 4 bases and J by 9 bases, 9 bases remained unmatched. CDR1 is SNHLY and CDR2 is FYNNEI in the germline V gene. The CDR3 loop spans 15 amino acids. Here the CDR3 reads CASSAKRQGAAEQFF. The CDR3 DNA follows: TGTGCCAGCAGTGCGAAGCGACAGGGGGCAGCTGAGCAGTTCTTC.